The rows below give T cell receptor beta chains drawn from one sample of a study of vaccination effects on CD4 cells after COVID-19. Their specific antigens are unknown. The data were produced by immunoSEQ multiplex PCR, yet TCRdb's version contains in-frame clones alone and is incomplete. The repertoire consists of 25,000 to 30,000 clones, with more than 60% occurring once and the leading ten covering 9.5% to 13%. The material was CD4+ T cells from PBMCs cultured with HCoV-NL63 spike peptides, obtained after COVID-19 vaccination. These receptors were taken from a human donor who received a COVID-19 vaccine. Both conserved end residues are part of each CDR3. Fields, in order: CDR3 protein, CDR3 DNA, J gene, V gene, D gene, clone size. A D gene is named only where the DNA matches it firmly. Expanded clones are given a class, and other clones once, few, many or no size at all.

CDR3aa: CSVGQGMGQPQHF; CDR3nt: TGCAGCGTTGGGCAGGGAATGGGTCAGCCCCAGCATTTT; j_gene: TRBJ1-5; v_gene: TRBV29-1; d_gene: NA; abundance: NA
CDR3aa: CASSWAGTRRGNEQFF; CDR3nt: TGTGCCAGCAGTTGGGCCGGGACCCGCCGGGGCAATGAGCAGTTCTTC; j_gene: TRBJ2-1; v_gene: TRBV6-5; d_gene: NA; abundance: NA
CDR3aa: CASSLLGVSYGYTF; CDR3nt: TGTGCCAGCAGCTTATTGGGGGTCAGCTATGGCTACACCTTC; j_gene: TRBJ1-2; v_gene: TRBV11-1; d_gene: NA; abundance: NA
CDR3aa: CASRGQGLAGELFF; CDR3nt: TGTGCCAGCAGGGGACAGGGGCTGGCCGGGGAGCTGTTTTTT; j_gene: TRBJ2-2; v_gene: TRBV6-5; d_gene: TRBD1; abundance: NA
CDR3aa: CASSLADFYGYTF; CDR3nt: TGTGCCAGCAGCTTAGCCGACTTCTATGGCTACACCTTC; j_gene: TRBJ1-2; v_gene: TRBV7-2; d_gene: NA; abundance: few
CDR3aa: CASSLAPVGSAPQHF; CDR3nt: TGCGCCAGCAGCTTGGCCCCAGTAGGTTCCGCGCCCCAGCATTTT; j_gene: TRBJ1-5; v_gene: TRBV5-1; d_gene: NA; abundance: NA
CDR3aa: CASSQRSLGGGPSYEQYF; CDR3nt: TGTGCCAGCAGCCAAAGATCTTTGGGGGGAGGGCCCTCCTACGAGCAGTACTTC; j_gene: TRBJ2-7; v_gene: TRBV14; d_gene: TRBD2; abundance: NA
CDR3aa: CASSELTGPNYGYTF; CDR3nt: TGTGCCAGCAGTGAATTAACAGGGCCAAACTATGGCTACACCTTC; j_gene: TRBJ1-2; v_gene: TRBV6-1; d_gene: NA; abundance: few
CDR3aa: CAWDKNTEAFF; CDR3nt: TGTGCCTGGGACAAGAACACTGAAGCTTTCTTT; j_gene: TRBJ1-1; v_gene: TRBV30; d_gene: NA; abundance: NA
CDR3aa: CASSERWGPAEKLFF; CDR3nt: TGTGCCAGCAGCGAGAGGTGGGGGCCGGCGGAAAAACTGTTTTTT; j_gene: TRBJ1-4; v_gene: TRBV7-8; d_gene: NA; abundance: NA
CDR3aa: CASSVGTGYVDTEAFF; CDR3nt: TGTGCCAGCAGTGTAGGGACAGGGTACGTGGACACTGAAGCTTTCTTT; j_gene: TRBJ1-1; v_gene: TRBV25-1; d_gene: TRBD1; abundance: NA